This T cell receptor beta chain was recovered during a study of Ad26.COV2.S vaccination and SARS-CoV-2 variants (dated by TCRdb to the early 2020s). Study-wide context: Donors in the vaccine arm were drawn from COV1001, a multicentre, randomized, double-blind, placebo-controlled phase I-IIa trial testing Ad26.COV2.S in healthy adults. Investigators remained blinded to trial group allocation during experiments and outcome assessment. A total of approximately 32 samples were included in the TCR-sequenced set, comprising about 20 Ad26.COV2.S vaccine recipients, 5 placebo recipients and 8 SARS-CoV-2 convalescent individuals. Ad26.COV2.S was given intramuscularly at 5x10^10 or 1x10^11 viral particles, as a single shot or as two shots 56 days apart. The specificity and breadth of SARS-CoV-2-reactive T cell receptors after Ad26.COV2.S vaccination were assessed by TCRbeta repertoire sequencing. Participants in the trial were split at random into five groups of five each, receiving low-dose or high-dose Ad26.COV2.S once or twice, or else placebo on both occasions. The paper as a whole reports these results and caveats: It was noted by the authors that total T cell responses may have been underestimated by the TCR breadth and depth analyses. Spike-specific TCR breadth was higher in Ad26.COV2.S recipients than in placebo recipients (P = 0.0014). Vaccine and placebo recipients had similar non-spike TCR breadth, a finding consistent with the vaccine containing only spike. After vaccination, substantial breadth of spike-specific CD8+ and CD4+ T cell responses was reported. The study lacked the statistical power to compare responses across vaccine doses or regimens.

The CDR3 runs 14 residues from the cysteine to the phenylalanine. This entry keeps only the CDR3 DNA: 42 bases, framed from base 1. V trim: 9 bases; J trim: 3 bases; unmatched bases: 7. From the germline V gene, CDR1 is ENHRY and CDR2 is SYGVKD. The treatment or condition label corresponds to: about 20 received Ad26.COV2.S at low or high dose, single or two shots; about 5 received placebo; per-sample allocation not given. For vaccine and placebo recipients, repertoires were sequenced using samples collected on day 63 after the first injection. Between 29 July and 7 August 2020, Cohort 1b enrolled about two dozen adults aged 18-55 years at one site in Boston, USA. Ad26.COV2.S was a replication-incompetent adenovirus type 26 vector expressing a prefusion-stabilized SARS-CoV-2 spike protein from the original Wuhan strain. Details on this clone: Its antigen target is currently unknown. No base quality information exists; no much larger clone differs at one position.

TCRbeta CDR3 regions were sequenced with the immunoSEQ Assay. After extraction, genomic DNA underwent amplification by bias-controlled multiplex PCR, followed by high-throughput sequencing. Per the original workflow: Collapsing and filtering of sequences were performed to quantify the absolute abundance of each unique TCRbeta CDR3 region. Usable DNA was measured by amplifying reference genes present in all nucleated cells, and TCRbeta template counts were normalized to that usable DNA to estimate T cell fraction. Repertoire TCRs were annotated as SARS-CoV-2-specific by exact matching of V gene, CDR3 amino acid sequence and J gene to a known reactive TCR set. MIRA supplied the reference SARS-CoV-2 TCR set, which was filtered for enrichment in COVID-19-positive ImmuneCODE repertoires so that public or cross-reactive TCRs were removed. Drawing on the MIRA antigens, annotated TCRs were analysed further at the level of specific ORF or position within ORF. Breadth was defined as the number of annotated unique rearrangements divided by the total number of unique productive rearrangements, and depth was defined as the summed frequency of the annotated unique rearrangements. Group comparisons of TCR breadth used two-sided Wilcoxon rank-sum tests. TCRdb limited this immuneACCESS table to in-frame rearrangements with V and J called. A share of clones is missing; checked studies link under half to unresolved V genes, and the rest is unexplained. The V and J calls and clone size were taken over from that table, and D and trimming were inferred from the DNA. This sample holds just over 350,000 clones; about 88% were observed only once. The ten largest clones represent roughly 3.1% of the sample.

This TCR was recovered from a person between 18 and 60 years old who received the Ad26.COV2.S COVID-19 vaccine or a placebo. The chain employs TRBV10-3 and TRBJ2-2; 7 bases in the middle match TRBD2. Sample: peripheral blood, taken in a trial of Ad26.COV2.S vaccine versus placebo. The nucleotides are TGTGCCATGGGGGGGGAGTCGCACACCGGGGAGCTGTTTTTT. It encodes CAMGGESHTGELFF.